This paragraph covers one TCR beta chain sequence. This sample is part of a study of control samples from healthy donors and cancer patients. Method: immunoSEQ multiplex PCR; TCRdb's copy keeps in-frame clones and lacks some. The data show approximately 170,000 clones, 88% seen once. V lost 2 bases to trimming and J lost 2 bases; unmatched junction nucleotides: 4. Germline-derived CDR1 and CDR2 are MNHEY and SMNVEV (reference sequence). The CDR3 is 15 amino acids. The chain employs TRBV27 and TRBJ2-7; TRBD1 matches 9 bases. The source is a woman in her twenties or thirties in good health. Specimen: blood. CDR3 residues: CASSLRGTGTYEQYF. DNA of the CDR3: TGTGCCAGCAGTTTACGGGGGACAGGGACCTACGAGCAGTACTTC.